This section outlines one T cell receptor beta chain sequence together with its context. The sample originates from a study of patients and donors after allogeneic stem cell transplantation. The CDR3 runs 14 residues. V was pared by 8 bases and J by 0 bases, with 14 bases between. The V gene's germline CDR1 is MNHEY and CDR2 SMNVEV (reference sequence). TCRdb reanalysed the RT-PCR reads using MiXCR and keeps one entry per CDR3 protein. The sample has tens of thousands of distinct CDR3 sequences; roughly 52% are singletons. This TCR was sampled from a human donor who was either an allogeneic HSCT recipient or a stem cell or donor lymphocyte infusion donor (not recorded which). It is not recorded whose cells these are; they may come from a transplant donor. Sequences were obtained from blood, either unsorted or a sorted T cell fraction (not recorded which). The V and J genes are TRBV27 and TRBJ2-7, with TRBD2 as a possible D gene (5 bases). CDR3 sequence (DNA): TGTGCCAGCTCTAGAGGGTCCCACTCCTACGAGCAGTACTTC. Its translation is CASSRGSHSYEQYF.